This T cell receptor beta chain was observed in a study of blood T cells in healthy people across ages. This CDR3 is 15 amino acids long. The germline CDR1 and CDR2 sequences are SGHAT and FQNNGV. Whole-study results and caveats: With unsorted PBMCs, a conclusive comparison of naive versus antigen-experienced cells was not possible. Strong correlation existed between TCR beta diversity and naive T cell percentage.

A second about 6 to 12 cycle PCR used barcoded and J-beta primers. Tags on each cDNA molecule came from a template-switch adaptor with 12 random nucleotides. TCRdb processed the 5' RACE reads anew with MiXCR; each CDR3 protein has one entry. The data show about 580,000 distinct CDR3 sequences, around half seen once. A note on this clonotype: Its antigen is unknown. The junction differs from germline at one of its ends, possibly a read error.

Each donor supplied approximately 10 milliliters of peripheral blood. V gene TRBV11-2 combines with J gene TRBJ2-1, with 8 bases matching TRBD2. This receptor was identified in an elderly man in good health. The sequenced sample was blood. The chain's CDR3 is CASSLVRREANEQFF. The CDR3 nucleotides are TGTGCCAGCAGTTTAGTCCGGCGGGAGGCCAATGAGCAGTTCTTC.